This T cell receptor (beta chain) came from a study of control samples from healthy donors and cancer patients. Only a few counts were recorded for this clone. Additional DNA sequences in this sample encode the identical CDR3. The CDR3 contains 17 residues. Germline V lookup: CDR1 SGHTA, CDR2 FQGNSA. The V segment lost 1 base and the J segment 1 base; nucleotides outside the gene matches: 5. Produced via immunoSEQ multiplex PCR; TCRdb's table is partial and in-frame only. The table includes almost 85,000 clones, approximately 94% detected once. Sequenced sample: blood. This receptor was identified in a woman younger than 35 in good health. The chain links TRBV7-2 to TRBJ1-3; 9 bases agree with TRBD1. The CDR3 loop is CASSLGGQGVSGNTIYF. The DNA of the CDR3 is TGTGCCAGCAGCTTAGGGGGACAGGGTGTTTCTGGAAACACCATATATTTT.